The rows below give T cell receptor beta chains drawn from one sample of a study of cytomegalovirus exposure and HLA in healthy donors. Sequenced by immunoSEQ multiplex PCR; TCRdb stores in-frame clones only, minus some. Of over 150,000 clones listed, about 90% were seen once; the top ten hold more than 2.5%. Sequenced: PBMCs. Every receptor here comes from a woman under 30 in good health and CMV-seropositive. Each CDR3 is given with its conserved first and last residue. Fields, in order: D gene, CDR3 length, V gene, J gene, clone size, CDR3 protein, CDR3 DNA. D genes are given only for firm matches. Expanded clones get a size class; other rows say once, few or many, or leave the size out.

>TRBD2|18|TRBV28|TRBJ2-4|.
CASSFYYSAGGFKNIQYF
TGTGCCAGCAGTTTCTATTATTCAGCGGGGGGCTTCAAAAACATTCAGTACTTC
>TRBD2|15|TRBV5-1|TRBJ2-5|.
CASSLVPGGIETQYF
TGCGCCAGCAGCTTGGTACCGGGGGGGATAGAGACCCAGTACTTC
>.|12|TRBV7-9|TRBJ2-7|.
CASSSGTYEQYF
TGTGCCAGCAGCTCCGGGACCTACGAGCAGTACTTC
>.|14|TRBV29-1|TRBJ2-2|.
CSVDSGSNTGELFF
TGCAGCGTTGATAGCGGTTCGAACACCGGGGAGCTGTTTTTT
>TRBD2|18|TRBV27|TRBJ2-3|few
CASSSHQGASGGTDTQYF
TGTGCCAGCAGCTCACACCAGGGGGCTAGCGGGGGTACAGATACGCAGTATTTT
>.|16|TRBV4-2|TRBJ1-2|few
CASSQDGGPLNYGYTF
TGTGCCAGCAGCCAAGATGGAGGCCCCCTTAACTATGGCTACACCTTC
>TRBD1|13|TRBV6-5|TRBJ1-1|.
CASSPGGDTEAFF
TGTGCCAGCAGCCCAGGGGGTGACACTGAAGCTTTCTTT
>.|15|TRBV21-1|TRBJ1-2|.
CASTLGQGGDYGYTF
TGTGCCAGCACCCTGGGACAGGGGGGAGACTATGGCTACACCTTC
>.|14|TRBV7-9|TRBJ1-4|.
CASSLTGIAEELFF
TGTGCCAGCAGCTTGACGGGGATAGCTGAAGAACTGTTTTTT
>TRBD2|15|TRBV11-2|TRBJ2-7|.
CASSATSGGYYEQYF
TGTGCCAGCAGCGCCACTAGCGGGGGATACTACGAGCAGTACTTC
>.|14|TRBV9|TRBJ2-3|.
CASSVTGSTDTQYF
TGTGCCAGCAGCGTAACAGGGAGCACAGATACGCAGTATTTT
>.|15|TRBV7-9|TRBJ2-7|.
CASSLGGGTPYEQYF
TGTGCCAGCAGCTTAGGGGGCGGGACCCCCTACGAGCAGTACTTC
>TRBD1|16|TRBV7-6|TRBJ1-6|.
CASSAPGTGISSPLHF
TGTGCCAGCAGCGCCCCCGGGACAGGGATATCTTCACCCCTCCACTTT
>.|15|TRBV7-6|TRBJ1-1|.
CASSSRGGVDTEAFF
TGTGCCAGCAGCTCCCGAGGGGGAGTGGACACTGAAGCTTTCTTT
>TRBD1|16|TRBV9|TRBJ2-5|.
CASSPGAGGTGETQYF
TGTGCCAGCAGCCCAGGGGCAGGGGGCACGGGGGAGACCCAGTACTTC
>TRBD1|14|TRBV19|TRBJ2-7|.
CASSPRGTGHEQYF
TGTGCCAGTAGTCCCCGGGGGACAGGCCACGAGCAGTACTTC
>TRBD1|16|TRBV27|TRBJ1-1|.
CASSPPRQGARTEAFF
TGTGCCAGCAGTCCCCCCAGACAGGGGGCGCGCACTGAAGCTTTCTTT
>.|15|TRBV4-2|TRBJ2-3|.
CASTLGGLQTDTQYF
TGTGCCAGCACCCTTGGGGGCCTCCAGACAGATACGCAGTATTTT
>.|17|TRBV5-6|TRBJ1-6|.
CASSSPLGAPNNSPLHF
TGTGCCAGCAGCTCCCCCCTGGGGGCTCCCAATAATTCACCCCTCCACTTT
>TRBD2|19|TRBV28|TRBJ2-5|.
CASRYSRLAGGPGRETQYF
TGTGCCAGCAGATACTCAAGACTAGCGGGAGGGCCAGGAAGAGAGACCCAGTACTTC
>TRBD1|12|TRBV27|TRBJ2-7|.
CASAGQDYEQYF
TGTGCCAGCGCGGGACAGGACTACGAGCAGTACTTC
>.|16|TRBV4-3|TRBJ2-7|.
CASSQEPTGNTYEQYF
TGCGCCAGCAGCCAAGAACCGACAGGAAATACCTACGAGCAGTACTTC
>TRBD2|18|TRBV4-2|TRBJ2-7|once
CASSQVGGSGGLPYEQYF
TGTGCCAGCAGCCAAGTGGGGGGGAGCGGGGGCCTTCCCTACGAGCAGTACTTC
>TRBD1|15|TRBV6-5|TRBJ1-1|.
CASSYSPDRDTEAFF
TGTGCCAGCAGTTACTCTCCAGACAGGGACACTGAAGCTTTCTTT
>TRBD1|15|TRBV7-9|TRBJ2-2|once
CASSSAGTVFGELFF
TGTGCCAGCAGCTCGGCCGGGACAGTTTTCGGGGAGCTGTTTTTT
>TRBD2|16|TRBV7-2|TRBJ2-3|.
CASSKDGAGTTDTQYF
TGTGCCAGCAGCAAAGACGGAGCGGGGACCACAGATACGCAGTATTTT
>.|17|TRBV21-1|TRBJ2-7|.
CASSKGGTGVFSYEQYF
TGTGCCAGCAGCAAGGGGGGGACAGGGGTCTTCTCCTACGAGCAGTACTTC
>TRBD2|16|TRBV11-3|TRBJ2-1|.
CASSHSIAGGYNEQFF
TGTGCCAGCAGCCACTCAATAGCGGGGGGATACAATGAGCAGTTCTTC
>.|15|TRBV7-2|TRBJ2-5|.
CASSLVQGYGETQYF
TGTGCCAGCAGCTTAGTTCAGGGGTATGGAGAGACCCAGTACTTC
>.|15|TRBV6-5|TRBJ1-2|.
CASSNGRWGGYGYTF
TGTGCCAGCAGCAATGGGAGGTGGGGCGGCTATGGCTACACCTTC
>TRBD2|16|TRBV29-1|TRBJ2-5|.
CSVTGTSGDFQETQYF
TGCAGCGTCACCGGGACTAGCGGAGACTTCCAAGAGACCCAGTACTTC
>TRBD1|12|TRBV29-1|TRBJ1-2|.
CSVMWTGGGYTF
TGCAGCGTTATGTGGACAGGGGGAGGCTACACCTTC
>TRBD1|14|TRBV19|TRBJ1-4|.
CASSVQGKGEKLFF
TGTGCCAGTAGTGTACAGGGGAAGGGTGAAAAACTGTTTTTT
>.|13|TRBV6-5|TRBJ1-3|once
CASGLGAGNTIYF
TGTGCCAGCGGGTTAGGGGCGGGAAACACCATATATTTT
>TRBD1|13|TRBV5-6|TRBJ1-1|.
CASSKDRDTEAFF
TGTGCCAGCAGCAAGGACAGGGATACTGAAGCTTTCTTT